Each of the 23 T cell receptor beta chains below was sequenced from the same sample in a study of T cells in localized non-small cell lung cancer. Sequencing was performed with immunoSEQ multiplex PCR; in TCRdb, only in-frame clones are kept and a portion is missing. Of around 29,000 clones in the sample, around 93% were seen once. The source material was peripheral blood, sampled before any cancer treatment. The source of these receptors is a female donor over 55 with stage I lung adenocarcinoma.

The rearrangement links TRBV9 to TRBJ1-6, with a weak D call TRBD1 (5 bases). This CDR3 comprises 18 residues. Trimming left V 6 bases short and J 10 bases short, with 29 bases between. Per germline, CDR1 SGDLS and CDR2 YYNGEE. The CDR3 DNA follows: TGTGCCAGCACCGACGCTCCGGACGGGAGGGGTGGGGTCTCACCCCTCCACTTT. It encodes CASTDAPDGRGGVSPLHF.

The chain couples TRBV7-2 to TRBJ2-3; TRBD2 matches 9 bases. The V gene's germline CDR1 is SGHTA and CDR2 FQGNSA. Unmatched junction bases numbered 8, after V lost 7 bases and J lost 3 bases. This CDR3 is built from 15 residues. This chain's CDR3 is CASNLLAGLTDTQYF. CDR3 nucleotides: TGTGCCAGCAACCTACTAGCGGGTTTGACAGATACGCAGTATTTT. The full variable domain, in which reference TRBV7-2 and TRBJ2-3 provide the parts outside the CDR3, is GAGVSQSPSNKVTEKGKDVELRCDPISGHTALYWYRQSLGQGLEFLIYFQGNSAPDKSGLPSDRFSAERTGGSVSTLTIQRTQQEDSAVYLCASNLLAGLTDTQYFGPGTRLTVL.

The chain carries TRBV29-1 and TRBJ2-6; D is perhaps TRBD2 (6 bases). Germline CDR1 is SQVTM and CDR2 is ANQGSEA. The CDR3 runs to 15 residues. The germline V and J ends were trimmed by 4 bases and 0 bases, with 10 bases remaining between them. The DNA of the CDR3 is TGCAGCGTTGCGGAGGGCCTCTCTGGGGCCAACGTCCTGACTTTC. It specifies CSVAEGLSGANVLTF.

The V call is TRBV27, the J call TRBJ2-3; D not certain. Germline assignment: CDR1 MNHEY and CDR2 SMNVEV (reference sequence). The CDR3 length is 13 residues. V lost 7 bases to trimming and J lost 0 bases, with 8 bases between them. CDR3 DNA: TGTGCCAGCACCACAGACAGCACAGATACGCAGTATTTT. Protein: CASTTDSTDTQYF.

V usage is TRBV10-2 and J usage is TRBJ2-7; D is perhaps TRBD1 (6 bases). V was clipped by 4 bases and J by 0 bases, with 10 bases between them. Germline V gives CDR1 WSHSY, CDR2 SAAADI. This CDR3 spans 14 amino acids. CDR3 coding DNA: TGCGCCAGCAGTGGGGGGACAACCTCCTACGAGCAGTACTTC. This codes for CASSGGTTSYEQYF.

The rearrangement joins TRBV7-9 to TRBJ2-6; D possibly matches TRBD1 or TRBD2 (5 bases each). Germline V CDR1 and CDR2: SEHNR, FQNEAQ (reference sequence). The CDR3 has 15 residues. Between the trimmed V and J ends, which lost 5 bases and 2 bases, there was a span of 10 bases. The CDR3 loop reads CASSHRDAGANVLTF. The DNA for the CDR3 is TGTGCCAGCAGCCACCGGGACGCTGGGGCCAACGTCCTGACTTTC.

This chain connects TRBV19 to TRBJ1-4; TRBD1 matches at 8 bases. Germline CDR1 and CDR2: LNHDA and SQIVND (reference sequence). This CDR3 spans 17 amino acids. V shed 6 bases and J 3 bases; nucleotides not matched to a gene: 12. CDR3 sequence reads: CASRQRTGYMPNEKLFF. As DNA, the CDR3 is TGTGCCAGTAGACAACGGACAGGGTATATGCCTAATGAAAAACTGTTTTTT.

V is TRBV28 and J is TRBJ2-1; D uncertain. The CDR3 loop spans 15 amino acids. CDR1 is MDHEN, CDR2 SYDVKM, per germline. With 2 bases removed from V and 2 bases from J, the gap between germline ends came to 10 bases. Here the CDR3 DNA reads TGTGCCAGCAGTTTAAGGTCCTCTCCCTACAATGAGCAGTTCTTC. Translation gives CASSLRSSPYNEQFF.

The chain employs TRBV2 and TRBJ2-5, with 9 bases lining up with TRBD2. Trimming at V came to 0 bases and at J to 9 bases, leaving 8 bases not matched to a gene. Germline V lookup: CDR1 SNHLY, CDR2 FYNNEI. The CDR3 loop spans 15 amino acids. CDR3 DNA sequence: TGTGCCAGCAGTGAAGCAGGCGGGGGGGCGTCTCCCCAGTACTTC. Translating it yields CASSEAGGGASPQYF. The full variable domain, rest sourced from reference TRBV2 and TRBJ2-5, is EPEVTQTPSHQVTQMGQEVILRCVPISNHLYFYWYRQILGQKVEFLVSFYNNEISEKSEIFDDQFSVERPDGSNFTLKIRSTKLEDSAMYFCASSEAGGGASPQYFGPGTRLLVL.

The rearrangement joins TRBV23-1 to TRBJ2-7; D perhaps matches TRBD2 (5 bases). TRBV23-1 is assigned to the ORF class and has an uncertain function. The CDR3 contains 12 residues. Trimming pared 8 bases from V and 3 bases from J, leaving 11 bases between. CDR3 protein: CASRDGDYEQYF. Written as DNA, the CDR3 is TGCGCCAGCCGCGACGGGGACTACGAGCAGTACTTC.

The rearrangement joins TRBV19 to TRBJ2-6, with 9 positions matching TRBD1. V gave up 8 bases and J gave up 1 base; unmatched junction bases: 6. CDR1 is LNHDA and CDR2 is SQIVND in the germline V gene (reference sequence). There are 16 residues in the CDR3. The CDR3 DNA sequence: TGTGCCAGTGCCGGGACAGGGCCTTCTGGGGCCAACGTCCTGACTTTC. Amino acid sequence: CASAGTGPSGANVLTF.

Here the CDR3 reads CASRPVRYTEAFF. The CDR3, as DNA: TGTGCCAGCAGACCCGTGCGTTACACTGAAGCTTTCTTT. The J gene is TRBJ1-1, the V gene TRBV28, with D uncertain. The CDR3 extends over 13 amino acids. V shed 6 bases and J shed 3 bases, with 11 bases lying between them. CDR1 and CDR2 (germline): MDHEN, SYDVKM.

This clone came up once. J is TRBJ2-3 and V is TRBV27; D not resolved. The V end was cut by 2 bases, the J end by 2 bases, with 5 bases between. Germline CDR1 and CDR2: MNHEY and SMNVEV (reference sequence). The CDR3 contains 13 residues. The CDR3 nucleotides are TGTGCCAGCAGTTTACGGATCACAGATACGCAGTATTTT. Protein sequence: CASSLRITDTQYF.

The chain couples TRBV19 to TRBJ1-4; maybe TRBD1 (5 bases). Germline-derived CDR1 and CDR2 are LNHDA and SQIVND (reference sequence). Trimming took 9 bases from V and 4 from J, leaving 18 bases between them. CDR3 length: 15 residues. CDR3 amino acids: CASRQGGSFNEKLFF. Written as DNA, the CDR3 is TGTGCCAGCCGGCAGGGAGGCTCCTTTAATGAAAAACTGTTTTTT.

This clone has just one count. This rearrangement joins TRBV11-2 to TRBJ1-2; D perhaps matches TRBD1 (5 bases). V was trimmed by 4 bases and J by 6 bases, leaving 12 bases between them. Germline V CDR1 and CDR2: SGHAT, FQNNGV. The CDR3 loop spans 13 amino acids. This CDR3 reads CASSSRDGNGYTF. CDR3 bases: TGTGCCAGCAGCTCTAGGGACGGTAATGGCTACACCTTC.

The V call is TRBV7-3, the J call TRBJ1-6; D is possibly TRBD1 (6 bases). This CDR3 is built from 15 residues. CDR1 is SGHTA and CDR2 is FQGTGA in the germline V gene. V lost 7 bases to trimming and J lost 9 bases, with 19 bases between them. The CDR3 region has the DNA TGTGCCAGCAACAATCAAACGGGGGGCACTTCACCCCTCCACTTT. It is translated as CASNNQTGGTSPLHF.

The rearrangement uses TRBV5-6 and TRBJ1-2; TRBD1 is a possible D gene (6 bases). Germline CDR1 SGHDT, CDR2 YYEEEE. V was pared by 4 bases and J by 8 bases, with 18 bases between. The CDR3 sequence is 14 residues long. CDR3 loop: CASSTGTPTIGYTF. CDR3 coding DNA: TGTGCCAGCAGCACCGGGACACCTACTATCGGCTACACCTTC.

In DNA form, the CDR3 reads TGTGCCAGCAGCGTAGGCCCAGGGGTGGACAATCAGCCCCAGCATTTT. Amino acid sequence: CASSVGPGVDNQPQHF. The J gene is TRBJ1-5, the V gene TRBV9; a possible D gene is TRBD1 (6 bases). The CDR3 consists of 16 residues. Per germline, CDR1 SGDLS and CDR2 YYNGEE. The germline V and J ends were trimmed by 0 bases and 3 bases, with 13 bases remaining between them.

V and J are TRBV5-8 and TRBJ1-5; D is undetermined. Germline-derived CDR1 and CDR2 are SGHTS and YDEGEE. Trimming took off 2 bases at V and 2 bases at J, with 14 bases between the two ends. The length of the CDR3 is 16 residues. The CDR3 protein is CASSFRPRAGNQPQHF. CDR3 DNA: TGTGCCAGCAGCTTCCGGCCCCGGGCGGGCAATCAGCCCCAGCATTTT.

The chain uses TRBV7-9 and TRBJ1-5; 9 nucleotides match TRBD1. Germline V lookup: CDR1 SEHNR, CDR2 FQNEAQ (reference sequence). There are 15 residues in the CDR3. The junction had 2 bases not matched to a gene; V was cut back by 5 bases and J by 0 bases. Here the CDR3 reads CASSPTGGSNQPQHF. The CDR3 nucleotides read TGTGCCAGCAGCCCGACAGGGGGTAGCAATCAGCCCCAGCATTTT.

The chain combines TRBV5-4 with TRBJ1-1; D perhaps matches TRBD1 (5 bases). V lost 7 bases and J lost 0, with 13 bases in between. The CDR3 has 14 amino acids. Germline assignment: CDR1 SGHNT and CDR2 YYREEE (reference sequence). CDR3 amino acids: CASRIDSMNTEAFF. In DNA form, the CDR3 reads TGTGCCAGCCGGATTGACAGTATGAACACTGAAGCTTTCTTT.

This sequence joins TRBV7-8 and TRBJ1-2; TRBD1 might be the D (5 bases). CDR1 and CDR2 (germline): SGHVS, FQNEAQ. The CDR3 consists of 18 residues. Trimming shortened V by 5 bases and J by 0 bases, and 22 bases separated the two germline ends. This CDR3 reads CASSLPGTASRANYGYTF. The DNA for the CDR3 is TGTGCCAGCAGCCTTCCCGGGACTGCAAGTCGAGCTAACTATGGCTACACCTTC.

The chain has TRBV2 and TRBJ1-5; a possible D gene is TRBD1 (5 bases). The germline CDR1 and CDR2 sequences are SNHLY and FYNNEI. Trimming pared 1 base from V and 6 bases from J, leaving 13 bases between. There are 15 residues in the CDR3. The CDR3 DNA reads as TGTGCCAGCAGTGAAGAGGAAACCGGGGGTCAGCCCCAGCATTTT. It encodes CASSEEETGGQPQHF.